The 7 T cell receptor beta chains in this list originate from one sample, sequenced in a study of neurological immune-mediated disorders. TCRdb fed the 5' RACE reads into MiXCR, producing one record per CDR3 protein. The profile shows fewer than 60,000 distinct CDR3 sequences, about an eighth of them singletons. Time point given: longitudinal time-point 2. The sequencing sample was made of PBMCs. These TCRs come from a male donor with HTLV-1-associated myelopathy (HAM/TSP).

This clonotype was found many times. The V and J genes are TRBV29-1 and TRBJ2-7; 7 bases line up with TRBD2. CDR1 is SQVTM, CDR2 ANQGSEA, per germline. CDR3 length: 15 residues. The ends lost 0 bases at V and 0 bases at J; junction bases unmatched: 5. DNA for the CDR3: TGCAGCGTTGAAGATCCGGGCGGGAGCTCCTACGAGCAGTACTTC. Translation: CSVEDPGGSSYEQYF.

This clonotype was recorded many times. The chain combines TRBV20-1 with TRBJ1-5; 8 nucleotides line up with TRBD1. The CDR3 length is 14 residues. The V gene end was trimmed by 6 bases and the J gene end by 4 bases; junction bases not matched to a gene: 8. Germline values: CDR1 DFQATT, CDR2 SNEGSKA (reference sequence). The CDR3 loop is CSATRTGTNQPQHF. CDR3 DNA sequence: TGCAGTGCAACCCGGACAGGGACTAATCAGCCCCAGCATTTT.

This clonotype came up many times. The chain carries TRBV19 and TRBJ1-1; no clear D gene. Deletions cut 3 bases from V and 0 bases from J, with 8 bases between. CDR3 size: 14 residues. Per the germline V gene, CDR1 is LNHDA and CDR2 is SQIVND (reference sequence). The CDR3 nucleotides are TGTGCCAGTAGTATCCCCATGGTGAACACTGAAGCTTTCTTT. Its protein product is CASSIPMVNTEAFF.

This clonotype occurred many times. The J gene is TRBJ2-1, the V gene TRBV6-6; 14 bases align to TRBD2. V lost 7 bases, J lost 2 bases, and 4 bases stayed unmatched. CDR1 and CDR2 from the germline V gene are MNHNY and SVGAGI (reference sequence). The CDR3 is 16 residues long. CDR3 DNA sequence: TGTGCCAGCACCGGACTAGCGGGGGGAACCTACAATGAGCAGTTCTTC. Encoded protein: CASTGLAGGTYNEQFF.

This clonotype has ten or more counts. The rearrangement uses TRBV5-5 and TRBJ1-5, with D possibly being TRBD1 (5 bases). V was cut by 5 bases and J by 0 bases, with 12 bases left in between. CDR1 and CDR2 (germline): SGHKS, YYEKEE (reference sequence). This CDR3 is 15 amino acids long. The CDR3 region is CASRLTDYSNQPQHF. In DNA, the CDR3 is TGTGCCAGCAGGCTGACAGATTATAGCAATCAGCCCCAGCATTTT.

By share of the sample, this clonotype is medium-sized (0.01 to 0.1%). The J gene is TRBJ2-1, the V gene TRBV20-1; TRBD2 matches 8 bases. Germline assignment: CDR1 DFQATT and CDR2 SNEGSKA (reference sequence). This CDR3 has 16 amino acids. The trim removed 4 bases at V and 8 bases at J, leaving 16 bases unmatched. The CDR3 bases are TGCAGTGCTATTGACCCCGGGACTAGTCTTGTCTATGAGCAGTTCTTC. This encodes CSAIDPGTSLVYEQFF.

There are many counts of this clonotype. The chain has TRBV6-6 and TRBJ2-1; TRBD1 matches at 7 bases. Germline lookup yields CDR1 MNHNY and CDR2 SVGAGI (reference sequence). V was pared by 6 bases and J by 2 bases, with 7 bases of the junction left unmatched. This CDR3 comprises 15 residues. This CDR3 is CASSPGQPTYNEQFF. In nucleotides, the CDR3 is TGTGCCAGCAGCCCGGGACAGCCTACCTACAATGAGCAGTTCTTC.